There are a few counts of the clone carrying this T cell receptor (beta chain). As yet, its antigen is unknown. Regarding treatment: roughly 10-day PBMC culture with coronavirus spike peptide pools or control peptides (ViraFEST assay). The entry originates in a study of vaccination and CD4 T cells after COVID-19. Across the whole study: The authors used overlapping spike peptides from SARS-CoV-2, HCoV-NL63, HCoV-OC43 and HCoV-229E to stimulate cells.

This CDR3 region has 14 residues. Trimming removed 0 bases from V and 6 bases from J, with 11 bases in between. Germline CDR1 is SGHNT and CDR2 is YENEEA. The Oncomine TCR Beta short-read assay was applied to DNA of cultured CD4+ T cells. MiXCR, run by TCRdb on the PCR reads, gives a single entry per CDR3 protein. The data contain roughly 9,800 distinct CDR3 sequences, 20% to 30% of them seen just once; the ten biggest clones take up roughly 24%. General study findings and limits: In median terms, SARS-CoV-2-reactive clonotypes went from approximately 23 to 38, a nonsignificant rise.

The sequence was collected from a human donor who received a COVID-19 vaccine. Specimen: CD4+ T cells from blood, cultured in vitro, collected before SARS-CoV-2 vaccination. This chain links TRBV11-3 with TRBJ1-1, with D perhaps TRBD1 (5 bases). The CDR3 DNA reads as TGTGCCAGCAGCTTAGATGGGATGGGGGCTGAAGCTTTCTTT. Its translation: CASSLDGMGAEAFF.